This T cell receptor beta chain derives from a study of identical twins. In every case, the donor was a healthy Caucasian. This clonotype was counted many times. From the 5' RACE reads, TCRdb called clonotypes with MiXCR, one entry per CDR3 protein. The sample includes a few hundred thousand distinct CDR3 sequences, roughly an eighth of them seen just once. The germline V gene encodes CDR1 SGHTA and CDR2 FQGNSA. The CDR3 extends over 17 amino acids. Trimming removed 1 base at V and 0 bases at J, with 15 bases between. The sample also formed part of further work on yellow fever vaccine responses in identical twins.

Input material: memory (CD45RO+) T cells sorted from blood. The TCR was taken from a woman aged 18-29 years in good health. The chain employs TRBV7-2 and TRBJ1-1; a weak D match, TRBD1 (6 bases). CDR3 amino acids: CASSLGSGTRMNTEAFF. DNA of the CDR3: TGTGCCAGCAGCTTAGGCTCCGGGACACGCATGAACACTGAAGCTTTCTTT.